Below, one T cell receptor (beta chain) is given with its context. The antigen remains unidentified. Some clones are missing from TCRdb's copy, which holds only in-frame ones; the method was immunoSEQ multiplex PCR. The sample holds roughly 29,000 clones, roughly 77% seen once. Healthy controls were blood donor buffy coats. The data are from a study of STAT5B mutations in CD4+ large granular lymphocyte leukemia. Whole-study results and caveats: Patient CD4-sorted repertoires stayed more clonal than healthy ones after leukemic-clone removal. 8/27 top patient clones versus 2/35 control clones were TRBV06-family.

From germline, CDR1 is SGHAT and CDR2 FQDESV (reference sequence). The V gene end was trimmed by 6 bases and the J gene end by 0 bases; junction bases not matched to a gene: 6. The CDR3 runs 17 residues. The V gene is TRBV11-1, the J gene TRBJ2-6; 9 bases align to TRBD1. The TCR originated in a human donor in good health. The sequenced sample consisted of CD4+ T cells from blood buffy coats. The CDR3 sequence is CASRSGTGTSGANVLTF. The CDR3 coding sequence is TGTGCCAGCAGATCCGGGACAGGGACCTCTGGGGCCAACGTCCTGACTTTC.